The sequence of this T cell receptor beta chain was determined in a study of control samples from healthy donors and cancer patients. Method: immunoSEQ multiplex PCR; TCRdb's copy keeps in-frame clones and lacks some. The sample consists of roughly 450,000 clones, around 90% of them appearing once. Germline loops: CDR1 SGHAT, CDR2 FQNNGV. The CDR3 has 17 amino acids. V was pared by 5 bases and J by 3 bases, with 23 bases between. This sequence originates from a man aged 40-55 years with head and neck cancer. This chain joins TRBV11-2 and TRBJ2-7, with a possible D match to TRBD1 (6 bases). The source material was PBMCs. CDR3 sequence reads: CASSLSRGHPEYYEQYF. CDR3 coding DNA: TGTGCCAGCAGCCTTAGTCGGGGACACCCGGAATACTACGAGCAGTACTTC.